These 29 T cell receptor beta chains originate from one sample sequenced in a study of cytomegalovirus exposure and HLA in healthy donors. Amplification used 60 Vbeta primers and 13 Jbeta primers. Using immunoSEQ multiplex PCR, the repertoire was profiled, and TCRdb retains in-frame clones only, with some absent. The sample lists around 200,000 clones, around 80% occurring once. The sample taken for sequencing was PBMCs. The receptor set was obtained from a woman aged 50 to 60 in good health and CMV-seronegative.

V is TRBV29-1 and J is TRBJ2-7, with D possibly being TRBD2 (6 bases). In germline, CDR1 is SQVTM, CDR2 ANQGSEA. This CDR3 spans 12 amino acids. Deletions cut 0 bases from V and 6 bases from J, with 9 bases between. CDR3 nucleotide sequence: TGCAGCGTTGAAGATAGCGGTTCCGAGCAGTACTTC. It codes for CSVEDSGSEQYF.

J is TRBJ2-2 and V is TRBV28; 7 nucleotides line up with TRBD2. CDR1 and CDR2 from the germline V gene are MDHEN and SYDVKM. The junction had 11 bases not matched to a gene; V was cut back by 3 bases and J by 4 bases. The length of the CDR3 is 17 residues. CDR3 sequence (DNA): TGTGCCAGCAGTTTGGGGGGAATGGGGGGGGGCACCGGGGAGCTGTTTTTT. Protein: CASSLGGMGGGTGELFF.

The J gene is TRBJ1-1, the V gene TRBV9, with no clear D. The CDR3 covers 15 residues. With 0 bases removed from V and 1 base from J, the gap between germline ends came to 10 bases. Germline V gene lookup returns CDR1 SGDLS and CDR2 YYNGEE. CDR3 sequence: CASSVGRLKNTEAFF. For the CDR3, the DNA is TGTGCCAGCAGCGTAGGGAGGCTTAAGAACACTGAAGCTTTCTTT. The full variable domain, with the rest looked up from reference TRBV9 and TRBJ1-1, is DSGVTQTPKHLITATGQRVTLRCSPRSGDLSVYWYQQSLDQGLQFLIQYYNGEERAKGNILERFSAQQFPDLHSELNLSSLELGDSALYFCASSVGRLKNTEAFFGQGTRLTVV.

As regards this clone: Additional DNA sequences in this sample encode the identical CDR3. The chain joins TRBV4-2 to TRBJ2-7; no definite D call. V gave up 0 bases and J gave up 1 base, with 13 bases separating them. The CDR3 sequence is 16 residues long. CDR1 LGHNA and CDR2 YNFKEQ come from the germline V gene. This chain's CDR3 is CASSQDGSGGSYEQYF. CDR3 bases: TGTGCCAGCAGCCAAGATGGGTCAGGTGGGTCCTACGAGCAGTACTTC.

CDR3 sequence: CATSTPGQGNQKLFF. The CDR3 DNA sequence: TGTGCCACCAGCACACCGGGACAGGGCAACCAAAAACTGTTTTTT. This chain uses TRBV15 with TRBJ1-4; 9 bases line up with TRBD1. J lost 9 bases, V lost 4 bases, and 9 bases had no gene match. The CDR3 is made up of 15 amino acids. Germline values: CDR1 LNHNV, CDR2 YYDKDF (reference sequence).

The chain joins TRBV7-9 to TRBJ2-7; D is unresolved. Germline loops: CDR1 SEHNR, CDR2 FQNEAQ (reference sequence). This CDR3 is 14 amino acids long. V was clipped by 5 bases and J by 0 bases, with 11 bases between them. The chain's CDR3 is CASSTDGPSYEQYF. In DNA form, the CDR3 reads TGTGCCAGCAGCACCGATGGGCCCTCCTACGAGCAGTACTTC. The entire variable domain, with the rest obtained from reference TRBV7-9 and TRBJ2-7, is as follows: DTGVSQNPRHKITKRGQNVTFRCDPISEHNRLYWYRQTLGQGPEFLTYFQNEAQLEKSRLLSDRFSAERPKGSFSTLEIQRTEQGDSAMYLCASSTDGPSYEQYFGPGTRLTVT.

DNA for the CDR3: TGTGCCAGCAGCCAAGCACTGAGTGCAACTAATGAAAAACTGTTTTTT. It specifies CASSQALSATNEKLFF. The chain couples TRBV5-5 to TRBJ1-4; no reliable D call. V was trimmed by 4 bases and J by 0 bases, leaving 13 bases between them. CDR3 length: 16 residues. Germline loops: CDR1 SGHKS, CDR2 YYEKEE (reference sequence).

This clone was observed a single time. The chain has TRBV4-3 and TRBJ2-1, with D perhaps matching TRBD2 (6 bases). The V and J ends lost 1 base and 0 bases respectively, with 13 bases between them. The length of the CDR3 is 17 residues. In germline, CDR1 is LGHNA, CDR2 YSLEER. Written as DNA, the CDR3 is TGCGCCAGCAGCCAAGGTGGCAGGAGGGTCTCCTACAATGAGCAGTTCTTC. Protein product: CASSQGGRRVSYNEQFF.

This clone was seen more than once but under ten times. This sequence joins TRBV6-1 and TRBJ1-5, with 7 bases matching TRBD1. CDR3 length: 15 residues. With 7 bases clipped from V and 6 bases from J, the junction kept 12 bases outside the gene matches. In germline, CDR1 is MNHNS, CDR2 SASEGT. CDR3 in amino acids: CASTMGQPKSQPQHF. The DNA for the CDR3 is TGTGCCAGCACCATGGGACAGCCAAAATCTCAGCCCCAGCATTTT.

This clone was seen once. V is TRBV7-9 and J is TRBJ2-5; possibly TRBD2 for D (6 bases). CDR1 is SEHNR and CDR2 is FQNEAQ in the germline V gene (reference sequence). The CDR3 runs 13 residues. V was trimmed by 2 bases and J by 11 bases, leaving 15 bases between them. CDR3 sequence: CASSLWGEEEQYF. CDR3 nucleotides: TGTGCCAGCAGCTTATGGGGGGAGGAAGAGCAGTACTTC. Together with reference TRBV7-9 and TRBJ2-5, the CDR3 gives the full variable domain: DTGVSQNPRHKITKRGQNVTFRCDPISEHNRLYWYRQTLGQGPEFLTYFQNEAQLEKSRLLSDRFSAERPKGSFSTLEIQRTEQGDSAMYLCASSLWGEEEQYFGPGTRLLVL.

V usage is TRBV4-1 and J usage is TRBJ1-1; TRBD1 agrees at 8 bases. V was clipped by 4 bases and J by 7 bases; unmatched bases: 8. In germline, CDR1 is MGHRA, CDR2 YSYEKL. The CDR3 covers 14 residues. The CDR3 coding sequence is TGCGCCAGCAGCCGGAACCAGGGGGCAGGTGAAGCTTTCTTT. It encodes CASSRNQGAGEAFF.

Details on this clone: The junction differs from germline at one of its ends, possibly a read error. V gene TRBV7-9 combines with J gene TRBJ1-4, with TRBD1 identical over 8 bases. The length of the CDR3 is 16 residues. Per germline, CDR1 SEHNR and CDR2 FQNEAQ (reference sequence). The CDR3 is CSSRHKGTGGDEKLFF. The DNA for the CDR3 is TGTTCCAGCAGACATAAAGGGACAGGTGGGGATGAAAAACTGTTTTTT.

The chain links TRBV6-1 to TRBJ1-1; 9 bases align to TRBD1. V was clipped by 2 bases and J by 1 base; unmatched bases: 8. CDR1 and CDR2 (germline): MNHNS, SASEGT. The CDR3 extends over 17 amino acids. CDR3 DNA: TGTGCCAGCAGTGAACACGGGACAGGGCGTCGGAACACTGAAGCTTTCTTT. It encodes CASSEHGTGRRNTEAFF.

The chain recombines TRBV7-2 with TRBJ1-1; 7 positions agree with TRBD1. The germline V gene has CDR1 SGHTA and CDR2 FQGNSA. The CDR3 loop spans 12 amino acids. V trimming: 1 base; J trimming: 11 bases; junction bases outside the gene matches: 4. The CDR3 nucleotides read TGTGCCAGCAGCTTAGGGCAGGGGGTGGCTTTCTTT. Residues: CASSLGQGVAFF. Full variable domain (remainder filled in from reference TRBV7-2 and TRBJ1-1): GAGVSQSPSNKVTEKGKDVELRCDPISGHTALYWYRQSLGQGLEFLIYFQGNSAPDKSGLPSDRFSAERTGGSVSTLTIQRTQQEDSAVYLCASSLGQGVAFFGQGTRLTVV.

This chain links TRBV5-1 with TRBJ1-1, with TRBD1 matching over 8 bases. From germline, CDR1 is SGHRS and CDR2 YFSETQ. The CDR3 consists of 16 residues. J lost 3 bases, V lost 4 bases, and 11 bases had no gene match. The CDR3: CASSPGGTTVYTEAFF. CDR3 sequence (DNA): TGCGCCAGCAGCCCAGGGGGCACAACAGTGTACACTGAAGCTTTCTTT.

The rearrangement uses TRBV18 and TRBJ1-1, with D tentatively TRBD1 (6 bases). CDR1 KGHSH and CDR2 LQKENI come from the germline V gene. CDR3 length: 14 amino acids. The V gene lost 1 base and the J gene lost 2 bases, with 8 bases spanning the gap. The CDR3 nucleotides are TGTGCCAGCTCACCACAGGGGGACAACACTGAAGCTTTCTTT. Protein product: CASSPQGDNTEAFF. The full variable domain, with the rest looked up from reference TRBV18 and TRBJ1-1, is NAGVMQNPRHLVRRRGQEARLRCSPMKGHSHVYWYRQLPEEGLKFMVYLQKENIIDESGMPKERFSAEFPKEGPSILRIQQVVRGDSAAYFCASSPQGDNTEAFFGQGTRLTVV.

The V and J genes are TRBV2 and TRBJ1-1; 9 positions match TRBD1. CDR1 SNHLY and CDR2 FYNNEI come from the germline V gene. There are 14 residues in the CDR3. The trim removed 6 bases at V and 1 base at J, leaving 3 bases unmatched. DNA of the CDR3: TGTGCCAGCAGGCCGGACAGGGGGAACACTGAAGCTTTCTTT. Encoded protein: CASRPDRGNTEAFF.

The chain recombines TRBV25-1 with TRBJ2-7, with 7 positions matching TRBD1. After removal of 3 bases from V and 3 bases from J, the junction contained 11 bases not matched to a gene. This CDR3 has 16 amino acids. From germline, CDR1 is MGHDK and CDR2 SYGVNS. CDR3 region: CASSDQTGKAFYEQYF. The CDR3 DNA follows: TGTGCCAGCAGTGACCAGACAGGGAAGGCTTTCTACGAGCAGTACTTC.

This clone showed up just a few times. The chain is built from TRBV5-4 and TRBJ2-1; 7 nucleotides agree with TRBD2. Losses at the gene ends were 0 bases for V and 8 bases for J; bases not matched to a gene: 5. Germline V gives CDR1 SGHNT, CDR2 YYREEE (reference sequence). The CDR3 is 14 amino acids. The CDR3 bases are TGTGCCAGCAGCTTGGGACTAGCTGGTCATGAGCAGTTCTTC. Translation: CASSLGLAGHEQFF.

This chain joins TRBV18 and TRBJ1-1, with TRBD1 identical over 8 bases. This CDR3 is 14 amino acids long. After removal of 3 bases from V and 7 bases from J, the junction contained 7 bases not matched to a gene. The germline V gene encodes CDR1 KGHSH and CDR2 LQKENI. CDR3 loop: CASSPKTGEGEAFF. The CDR3 bases are TGTGCCAGCTCACCGAAGACAGGGGAGGGTGAAGCTTTCTTT.

The rearrangement uses TRBV5-4 and TRBJ2-1, with 12 bases fitting TRBD1. CDR1 is SGHNT, CDR2 YYREEE, per germline (reference sequence). The CDR3 length is 18 residues. The J segment lost 7 bases and the V segment lost 3 bases, leaving 14 bases of the junction unmatched. In DNA, the CDR3 is TGTGCCAGCAGCTACCCGGGACAGGGGGCCACCCTTCTAAATGAGCAGTTCTTC. Protein product: CASSYPGQGATLLNEQFF.

The V gene is TRBV6-5, the J gene TRBJ2-5; possible D gene TRBD2, 5 bases. Looked up from germline, CDR1 is MNHEY and CDR2 is SVGAGI. V dropped 5 bases and J dropped 4 bases, with 11 bases sitting between them. CDR3 size: 13 residues. CDR3 DNA sequence: TGTGCCAGCAGTCGGGGTTACAGAGAGACCCAGTACTTC. It translates to CASSRGYRETQYF.

The CDR3 sequence: CAWKGLSNQPQHF. CDR3 nucleotide sequence: TGTGCCTGGAAGGGACTGTCAAATCAGCCCCAGCATTTT. The chain carries TRBV30 and TRBJ1-5; tentatively, D is TRBD1 (5 bases). The CDR3 covers 13 residues. Germline values: CDR1 GTSNPN, CDR2 SVGIG (reference sequence). V lost 4 bases and J lost 4, with 11 bases in between.

The CDR3 loop reads CASSLVGPNNQPQHF. Here the CDR3 DNA reads TGTGCCAGCAGTTTAGTGGGGCCCAACAATCAGCCCCAGCATTTT. The chain links TRBV28 to TRBJ1-5; D possibly corresponds to TRBD1 (5 bases). Germline CDR1 reads MDHEN; CDR2 reads SYDVKM. Between the trimmed V and J ends, which lost 2 bases and 3 bases, there was a span of 11 bases. The CDR3 contains 15 residues.

The chain employs TRBV18 and TRBJ2-5; TRBD1 might be the D (5 bases). Germline lookup yields CDR1 KGHSH and CDR2 LQKENI. The CDR3 length is 15 residues. With 3 bases removed from V and 4 bases from J, the gap between germline ends came to 15 bases. The CDR3 nucleotides are TGTGCCAGCTCACCGATGGCTACCCAGGGAGAGACCCAGTACTTC. It is translated as CASSPMATQGETQYF.

The J gene is TRBJ1-5, the V gene TRBV10-2; D perhaps matches TRBD1 (5 bases). Per germline, CDR1 WSHSY and CDR2 SAAADI. The CDR3 is 14 amino acids. The V gene lost 8 bases and the J gene lost 6 bases, with 17 bases spanning the gap. The chain's CDR3 is CASSTQQGGQPQHF. The CDR3 region has the DNA TGCGCCAGCTCAACCCAGCAGGGTGGTCAGCCCCAGCATTTT.

This rearrangement joins TRBV7-2 to TRBJ2-7; D call uncertain. CDR3 length: 12 residues. From germline, CDR1 is SGHTA and CDR2 FQGNSA. Trimming shortened V by 4 bases and J by 6 bases, and 10 bases separated the two germline ends. The CDR3 spells CASSSPSVEQYF. The CDR3 DNA follows: TGTGCCAGCAGCTCCCCCTCGGTCGAGCAGTACTTC.

This clone was detected a few times. The J gene is TRBJ2-1, the V gene TRBV29-1, with 10 bases matching TRBD2. The trim removed 4 bases at V and 6 bases at J, leaving 6 bases unmatched. CDR1 and CDR2 (germline): SQVTM, ANQGSEA. This CDR3 spans 14 amino acids. This chain's CDR3 is CSVGGTSVFNEQFF. The CDR3 bases are TGCAGCGTTGGCGGGACTAGCGTATTCAATGAGCAGTTCTTC.

The V and J genes are TRBV29-1 and TRBJ1-3; a weak D match, TRBD1 (6 bases). Trimming pared 4 bases from V and 2 bases from J, leaving 9 bases between. Germline lookup yields CDR1 SQVTM and CDR2 ANQGSEA. CDR3 length: 13 residues. The CDR3 spells CSVGAGAGNTIYF. CDR3 DNA sequence: TGCAGCGTTGGGGCAGGGGCTGGAAACACCATATATTTT.